Below, 15 T cell receptor beta chains from the same sample are listed, as sequenced in a study of OX40 agonist ivuxolimab in advanced cancers. Sequencing was performed with immunoSEQ multiplex PCR; in TCRdb, only in-frame clones are kept and a portion is missing. The sample comprises some 73,000 clones, 85% to 90% of which are singletons, and approximately 0.51% rests with the top ten. Source: CD4+ or CD8+ T cells sorted from blood, taken in a trial of the OX40 agonist ivuxolimab. All receptors derive from an adult with an advanced solid tumor such as melanoma, head and neck, liver or kidney cancer.

This clone has more than one count but fewer than ten. The gene calls are TRBV4-1 and TRBJ2-7; D perhaps matches TRBD2 (6 bases). The CDR3 spans 16 residues. The V gene lost 0 bases and the J gene lost 6 bases, with 18 bases spanning the gap. CDR1 MGHRA and CDR2 YSYEKL come from the germline V gene. DNA of the CDR3: TGCGCCAGCAGCCAAGATCGGGCTAGCGTTCGATCCGAGCAGTACTTC. It codes for CASSQDRASVRSEQYF.

The gene calls are TRBV7-3 and TRBJ1-1, with D unclear. Trimming pared 5 bases from V and 1 base from J, leaving 8 bases between. Germline CDR1 SGHTA, CDR2 FQGTGA. The CDR3 extends over 13 amino acids. The CDR3 loop reads CASSLRRNTEAFF. The CDR3 nucleotides read TGTGCCAGCAGCCTCAGAAGGAACACTGAAGCTTTCTTT.

This sequence joins TRBV9 and TRBJ1-2; 10 positions agree with TRBD1. The V gene's germline CDR1 is SGDLS and CDR2 YYNGEE. The trim removed 2 bases at V and 7 bases at J, leaving 11 bases unmatched. The CDR3 runs 16 residues. CDR3 bases: TGTGCCAGCAGCGTGGGACAGGGGTCCCCAACTGGTGGCTACACCTTC. Protein sequence: CASSVGQGSPTGGYTF.

The chain employs TRBV5-1 and TRBJ2-5; D may be TRBD1 (6 bases). Trimming removed 5 bases from V and 1 base from J, with 18 bases in between. CDR1 SGHRS and CDR2 YFSETQ come from the germline V gene. CDR3 length: 16 amino acids. CDR3 amino acids: CASRTAPGGLQETQYF. The CDR3 DNA reads as TGCGCCAGCAGGACCGCACCTGGGGGCCTCCAAGAGACCCAGTACTTC.

This chain links TRBV4-2 with TRBJ2-3, with TRBD2 identical over 8 bases. Losses at the gene ends were 1 base for V and 6 bases for J; bases not matched to a gene: 12. The germline gives CDR1 LGHNA, CDR2 YNFKEQ. CDR3 length equals 17 residues. The CDR3 reads CASSQVPATSVVDTQYF. CDR3 nucleotide sequence: TGTGCCAGCAGCCAAGTACCGGCGACTAGCGTGGTGGATACGCAGTATTTT.

About this clone: Other DNA sequences within the sample encode an identical CDR3. This CDR3 reads CASSVGVGEQFF. Here the CDR3 DNA reads TGTGCCAGCAGCGTAGGAGTCGGGGAGCAGTTCTTC. The chain joins TRBV9 to TRBJ2-1; D uncertain. Germline CDR1 is SGDLS and CDR2 is YYNGEE. The CDR3 sequence is 12 residues long. Trimming removed 0 bases at V and 10 bases at J, with 8 bases between. Using reference TRBV9 and TRBJ2-1 for the parts outside the CDR3, the full variable domain is DSGVTQTPKHLITATGQRVTLRCSPRSGDLSVYWYQQSLDQGLQFLIQYYNGEERAKGNILERFSAQQFPDLHSELNLSSLELGDSALYFCASSVGVGEQFFGPGTRLTVL.

The V gene is TRBV5-1, the J gene TRBJ2-7; 8 positions agree with TRBD1. The germline V gene encodes CDR1 SGHRS and CDR2 YFSETQ. This CDR3 has 14 residues. V shed 4 bases and J 5 bases; nucleotides not matched to a gene: 8. The CDR3 here is CASSPRGQGHEQYF. In nucleotides, the CDR3 is TGCGCCAGCAGCCCACGTGGACAGGGACACGAGCAGTACTTC.

The rearrangement links TRBV6-5 to TRBJ1-1, with D hard to call. The CDR3 consists of 15 residues. V was pared by 0 bases and J by 1 base, with 9 bases between. Germline V gene data show CDR1 as MNHEY and CDR2 as SVGAGI. For the CDR3, the DNA is TGTGCCAGCAGTTACTCGTCGGGAAAGAACACTGAAGCTTTCTTT. As protein: CASSYSSGKNTEAFF.

The chain carries TRBV2 and TRBJ2-7; 8 bases line up with TRBD1. This CDR3 contains 14 residues. V lost 6 bases and J lost 4; bases outside the gene matches: 8. In germline, CDR1 is SNHLY, CDR2 FYNNEI. As DNA, the CDR3 is TGTGCCAGCAGGCCCGGACAGGGTAGATACGAGCAGTACTTC. It codes for CASRPGQGRYEQYF.

This chain connects TRBV9 to TRBJ2-5; 8 nucleotides agree with TRBD1. The CDR3 is made up of 14 amino acids. Germline CDR1 SGDLS, CDR2 YYNGEE. The ends lost 4 bases at V and 3 bases at J; junction bases unmatched: 5. This CDR3 is CASSPRTGKETQYF. Written as DNA, the CDR3 is TGTGCCAGCAGCCCTCGGACAGGGAAAGAGACCCAGTACTTC.

This chain links TRBV19 with TRBJ2-7; TRBD1 aligns across 8 bases. The junction had 9 bases not matched to a gene; V was cut back by 5 bases and J by 6 bases. This CDR3 has 14 amino acids. Looked up from germline, CDR1 is LNHDA and CDR2 is SQIVND (reference sequence). The CDR3 region is CASSQQGVVSEQYF. CDR3 DNA: TGTGCCAGTAGTCAACAGGGGGTAGTCTCCGAGCAGTACTTC.

The CDR3 loop reads CASSLSWRGETQYF. CDR3 nucleotides: TGTGCCAGCAGTTTATCGTGGAGGGGGGAGACCCAGTACTTC. The genes are TRBV27 and TRBJ2-5; D might be TRBD1 or TRBD2, each matching 6 bases. The V gene lost 0 bases and the J gene lost 5 bases, with 10 bases spanning the gap. This CDR3 contains 14 residues. Germline values: CDR1 MNHEY, CDR2 SMNVEV (reference sequence).

This clone appeared once. V is TRBV6-1 and J is TRBJ1-5; D is possibly TRBD1 (5 bases). Per the germline V gene, CDR1 is MNHNS and CDR2 is SASEGT. V lost 6 bases and J 0 bases, leaving 12 bases between the germline ends. This CDR3 has 15 amino acids. DNA of the CDR3: TGTGCCAGCAGCCAAACGGGGGATAGCAATCAGCCCCAGCATTTT. This translates into CASSQTGDSNQPQHF.

This clone occurred once. This rearrangement joins TRBV30 to TRBJ2-7, with D tentatively TRBD2 (5 bases). The CDR3 contains 12 residues. The germline gives CDR1 GTSNPN, CDR2 SVGIG (reference sequence). The germline V and J ends were trimmed by 5 bases and 4 bases, with 12 bases remaining between them. As DNA, the CDR3 is TGTGCCTGGGACGGAGGTGGGTACGAGCAGTACTTC. It yields the protein CAWDGGGYEQYF.

The V and J genes are TRBV15 and TRBJ1-2; D call uncertain. Trimming left V 5 bases short and J 8 bases short, with 12 bases between. The CDR3 has 12 amino acids. In germline, CDR1 is LNHNV, CDR2 YYDKDF (reference sequence). As DNA, the CDR3 is TGTGCCACCAGCGGCTCTAATACGGGCTACACCTTC. Translating gives CATSGSNTGYTF.